Shown below are 19 T cell receptor beta chains from a single sample sequenced in a study of T-cell reconstitution after alpha-beta-depleted transplantation in children. Construction of the TCRbeta library involved unique molecular identifiers. TCRdb re-called the PCR reads with MiXCR, one entry per CDR3 protein. The data hold 450,000 to 500,000 distinct CDR3 sequences, with approximately 12% observed a single time. This specimen consisted of PBMCs from the stem cell graft donor, obtained from the stem cell graft. These receptors all come from a human donor who donated a stem cell graft to a child with combined immunodeficiency.

This chain links TRBV30 with TRBJ2-7, with D perhaps matching TRBD1 (6 bases). Germline V gives CDR1 GTSNPN, CDR2 SVGIG (reference sequence). V lost 0 bases and J 5 bases, leaving 17 bases between the germline ends. This CDR3 spans 15 amino acids. The CDR3 coding sequence is TGTGCCTGGAGTGTGGGGAACCAGGGGTTCGACGAGCAGTACTTC. Its translation: CAWSVGNQGFDEQYF.

This clonotype was detected many times. CDR3 sequence: CASSFWTLHRGELFF. The CDR3 DNA sequence: TGTGCCAGCAGTTTCTGGACCTTGCACAGAGGGGAGCTGTTTTTT. The chain is built from TRBV12-3 or TRBV12-4 and TRBJ2-2; D is unclear. Trimming pared 3 bases from V and 8 bases from J, leaving 16 bases between. The CDR3 is made up of 15 amino acids.

Points on this clonotype: Germline and junction disagree at one end, which may indicate a read error. V gene TRBV2 combines with J gene TRBJ2-2, with 12 bases matching TRBD1. This CDR3 is built from 19 residues. CDR1 SNHLY and CDR2 FYNNEI come from the germline V gene. CDR3 DNA sequence: TGTGCCAGCAGGTTCCCGGGACAGGGGGCGCATTTTGACACCGGGGAGCCGTTTTTT. It yields the protein CASRFPGQGAHFDTGEPFF.

This clonotype was seen ten or more times. V gene TRBV6-1 combines with J gene TRBJ2-5; the match to TRBD1 covers 8 bases. From germline, CDR1 is MNHNS and CDR2 SASEGT. The V segment lost 7 bases and the J segment 4 bases; nucleotides outside the gene matches: 11. There are 15 residues in the CDR3. In DNA form, the CDR3 reads TGTGCCAGCACCCTCACAGGGGGAATAGGAGAGACCCAGTACTTC. It yields the protein CASTLTGGIGETQYF.

The chain employs TRBV5-1 and TRBJ2-3, with D perhaps matching TRBD1 (6 bases). V lost 0 bases and J 2 bases, leaving 13 bases between the germline ends. CDR1 SGHRS and CDR2 YFSETQ come from the germline V gene. This CDR3 contains 16 residues. The chain's CDR3 is CASSLDGQGNTDTQYF. The DNA for the CDR3 is TGCGCCAGCAGCTTGGATGGCCAGGGGAACACAGATACGCAGTATTTT.

This clonotype showed up just a few times. The chain recombines TRBV28 with TRBJ2-7; D not resolved. CDR3 length equals 11 residues. V shed 5 bases and J shed 4 bases, with 6 bases lying between them. From germline, CDR1 is MDHEN and CDR2 SYDVKM. CDR3 region: CASSMKYEQYF. DNA of the CDR3: TGTGCCAGCAGTATGAAATACGAGCAGTACTTC.

The table lists this clonotype with a few counts. This sequence joins TRBV7-6 and TRBJ2-3, with TRBD2 matching over 14 bases. The CDR3 spans 17 residues. V gave up 4 bases and J gave up 4 bases; unmatched junction bases: 7. Per the germline V gene, CDR1 is SGHVS and CDR2 is FNYEAQ. The DNA for the CDR3 is TGTGCCAGCAGCTACGGGACTAGCGGGAGTAGTGCAGATACGCAGTATTTT. Encoded protein: CASSYGTSGSSADTQYF.

This clonotype showed up just a few times. The V and J genes are TRBV12-3 or TRBV12-4 and TRBJ1-2; the D gene is possibly TRBD1 (5 bases). The CDR3 is 14 residues long. Trimming cost V 5 bases and J 4 bases, with 14 bases left between them. CDR3 nucleotides: TGTGCCAGCAGTCCACCCCAGGGAGCCTATGGCTACACCTTC. It is translated as CASSPPQGAYGYTF.

The chain couples TRBV25-1 to TRBJ2-2; 11 bases line up with TRBD2. V trimming: 0 bases; J trimming: 5 bases; junction bases outside the gene matches: 5. The length of the CDR3 is 17 residues. Germline CDR1 and CDR2: MGHDK and SYGVNS. The CDR3 nucleotides read TGTGCCAGCAGTGAATATACTAGCGGGGGCGGGACCGGGGAGCTGTTTTTT. Translating it yields CASSEYTSGGGTGELFF. The whole variable domain, filled in from reference TRBV25-1 and TRBJ2-2, reads EADIYQTPRYLVIGTGKKITLECSQTMGHDKMYWYQQDPGMELHLIHYSYGVNSTEKGDLSSESTVSRIRTEHFPLTLESARPSHTSQYLCASSEYTSGGGTGELFFGEGSRLTVL.

The rearrangement joins TRBV14 to TRBJ2-1, with a possible D match to TRBD1 (5 bases). Germline CDR1 and CDR2: SGHDN and FVKESK. The ends were cut back, 4 bases at V and 9 bases at J, with 16 bases in the middle. This CDR3 has 14 amino acids. CDR3 coding DNA: TGTGCCAGCAGCCTGACAGTATCCTTCTTTGAGCAGTTCTTC. Translating it yields CASSLTVSFFEQFF.

This clonotype was counted between two and nine times. This rearrangement joins TRBV12-3 or TRBV12-4 to TRBJ2-7; 7 bases align to TRBD1. There are 13 residues in the CDR3. V was pared by 5 bases and J by 5 bases, with 6 bases of the junction left unmatched. In DNA, the CDR3 is TGTGCCAGCAGTCAGGGGGATCCTAACGAGCAGTACTTC. Its translation: CASSQGDPNEQYF.

This clonotype was picked up many times. V usage is TRBV12-3 or TRBV12-4 and J usage is TRBJ2-1; D is unclear. The CDR3 covers 11 residues. V dropped 2 bases and J dropped 10 bases, with 6 bases sitting between them. CDR3 residues: CASSLWLEQFF. The CDR3 DNA is TGTGCCAGCAGTTTATGGTTGGAGCAGTTCTTC.

This sequence joins TRBV7-9 and TRBJ2-3, with 7 bases lining up with TRBD1. The CDR3 has 16 residues. The V gene end was trimmed by 6 bases and the J gene end by 3 bases; junction bases not matched to a gene: 12. Germline CDR1 and CDR2: SEHNR and FQNEAQ (reference sequence). The CDR3 spells CASSQTSRGKTDTQYF. For the CDR3, the DNA is TGTGCCAGCAGTCAAACATCCAGGGGGAAGACAGATACGCAGTATTTT.

This clonotype has only a few counts. The V call is TRBV7-9, the J call TRBJ2-7; no firm D call. Germline V gene data show CDR1 as SEHNR and CDR2 as FQNEAQ (reference sequence). The length of the CDR3 is 13 residues. V dropped 5 bases and J dropped 1 base, with 9 bases sitting between them. The CDR3 DNA follows: TGTGCCAGCAGCCCCGAGTGGTCCTACGAGCAGTACTTC. The encoded protein is CASSPEWSYEQYF.

This chain links TRBV4-3 with TRBJ2-7; 9 positions match TRBD1. The J segment lost 2 bases and the V segment lost 0 bases, leaving 8 bases of the junction unmatched. Germline values: CDR1 LGHNA, CDR2 YSLEER. The CDR3 is 17 residues long. CDR3 bases: TGCGCCAGCAGCCAAGACGTACCGAGGGACAGGGCCTACGAGCAGTACTTC. This sequence encodes CASSQDVPRDRAYEQYF.

The sample holds a few counts of this clonotype. This chain links TRBV30 with TRBJ2-1; D not resolved. Germline-derived CDR1 and CDR2 are GTSNPN and SVGIG (reference sequence). The CDR3 spans 11 residues. V lost 4 bases to trimming and J lost 3 bases, with 4 bases between them. CDR3 amino acids: CAWKDYNEQFF. The CDR3 bases are TGTGCCTGGAAGGACTACAATGAGCAGTTCTTC. The full variable domain, with the rest looked up from reference TRBV30 and TRBJ2-1, is SQTIHQWPATLVQPVGSPLSLECTVEGTSNPNLYWYRQAAGRGLQLLFYSVGIGQISSEVPQNLSASRPQDRQFILSSKKLLLSDSGFYLCAWKDYNEQFFGPGTRLTVL.

The chain links TRBV20-1 to TRBJ2-1, with a weak D call TRBD2 (6 bases). V gave up 4 bases and J gave up 4 bases, with 20 bases separating them. From germline, CDR1 is DFQATT and CDR2 SNEGSKA (reference sequence). There are 16 residues in the CDR3. CDR3 sequence (DNA): TGCAGTGCTACGCGGTTCGGGACTGGGGGTTACAATGAGCAGTTCTTC. Residues: CSATRFGTGGYNEQFF.

A few counts support this clonotype. The chain recombines TRBV15 with TRBJ1-1, with 7 bases matching TRBD1. The length of the CDR3 is 15 residues. CDR1 and CDR2 (germline): LNHNV, YYDKDF (reference sequence). The trim removed 0 bases at V and 3 bases at J, leaving 4 bases unmatched. The CDR3 DNA reads TGTGCCACCAGCAGAGAGACAGGGTGGGACACTGAAGCTTTCTTT. Translated, it gives CATSRETGWDTEAFF. Looking up the rest from reference TRBV15 and TRBJ1-1 gives the full variable domain: DAMVIQNPRYQVTQFGKPVTLSCSQTLNHNVMYWYQQKSSQAPKLLFHYYDKDFNNEADTPDNFQSRRPNTSFCFLDIRSPGLGDTAMYLCATSRETGWDTEAFFGQGTRLTVV.

A few counts support this clonotype. CDR3 region: CASRRQGARNEQFF. CDR3 nucleotides: TGTGCCAGCAGGAGGCAGGGGGCGCGGAATGAGCAGTTCTTC. This chain connects TRBV6-5 to TRBJ2-1; 8 bases fit TRBD1. This CDR3 has 14 amino acids. Per the germline V gene, CDR1 is MNHEY and CDR2 is SVGAGI. The J segment lost 7 bases and the V segment lost 6 bases, leaving 8 bases of the junction unmatched.